The 2 T cell receptor beta chains reported below all come from one sample, sequenced in a study of blood T cells in healthy people across ages. Alongside a J-beta primer mix, a sample-barcoded 5' primer served in a second PCR lasting roughly 7 to 11 cycles. Each CDR3 protein is one row after TCRdb ran MiXCR on the 5' RACE reads. The table has about 780,000 distinct CDR3 sequences, roughly 24% seen once. These data also featured in a second study, about T cells of mothers and their children.

The sequenced sample consisted of blood. The receptors shown here come from a boy aged 5-17 years in good health.

This clonotype was counted a few times. V and J are TRBV13 and TRBJ2-1, with D perhaps TRBD2 (6 bases). V was cut by 0 bases and J by 8 bases, with 11 bases left in between. CDR1 and CDR2 from the germline V gene are PRHDT and FYEKMQ (reference sequence). This CDR3 is 14 amino acids long. The CDR3 DNA follows: TGTGCCAGCAGCTTAGGCCAGGGCGGGGATGAGCAGTTCTTC. It encodes CASSLGQGGDEQFF.

The chain recombines TRBV27 with TRBJ2-7, with TRBD2 identical over 7 bases. Trimming took 0 bases from V and 2 from J; bases not matched to a gene: 7. Germline V lookup: CDR1 MNHEY, CDR2 SMNVEV (reference sequence). This CDR3 comprises 16 residues. The CDR3 sequence is CASSLSAGRETYEQYF. The DNA of the CDR3 is TGTGCCAGCAGTTTATCCGCGGGGAGGGAAACCTACGAGCAGTACTTC.